One TCR beta chain is described in this entry. Enrollment of patients from Seattle took place during active infection, with longitudinal follow-up. The data were produced by immunoSEQ multiplex PCR, yet TCRdb's version contains in-frame clones alone and is incomplete. The data hold 400,000 or so clones, with 70% to 90% observed a single time. The data are from a study of blood T cell repertoires in COVID-19. Study details: Samples of COVID-19 (acute and convalescent) were obtained from the United States, Italy and Spain. T cells, B-cell-depleted T cells, or PBMCs supplied cDNA or gDNA.

V lost 4 bases to trimming and J lost 0 bases, with 16 bases between them. CDR3 length equals 16 residues. Germline V gene lookup returns CDR1 MDHEN and CDR2 SYDVKM. This TCR was sampled from a woman between 35 and 50 years old with COVID-19, enrolled during active disease. Sequenced input: peripheral blood. The rearrangement uses TRBV28 and TRBJ2-7, with a tentative D call TRBD2 (6 bases). The CDR3 DNA follows: TGTGCCAGCAGTTCCCCGGGTGGGGGGTACTCCTACGAGCAGTACTTC. Translation: CASSSPGGGYSYEQYF.